Listed here are 3 T cell receptor beta chains from one sample, sequenced in a study of neoadjuvant nivolumab and ipilimumab in lung cancer. Data came from immunoSEQ multiplex PCR; TCRdb stores just in-frame clones and leaves some out. This repertoire shows some 28,000 clones, under 85% found once; its top ten account for 5% to 6%. The sample was tumor tissue, taken after neoadjuvant nivolumab, alone or with ipilimumab, at or shortly before surgery. These receptors came from an adult with non-small cell lung cancer.

The V and J genes are TRBV4-3 and TRBJ1-1; TRBD1 matches at 7 bases. CDR3 size: 14 residues. After removal of 3 bases from V and 0 bases from J, the junction contained 1 base not matched to a gene. CDR1 is LGHNA, CDR2 YSLEER, per germline. CDR3 nucleotide sequence: TGCGCCAGCAGCCAGGGACAGATGAACACTGAAGCTTTCTTT. Translated, it gives CASSQGQMNTEAFF.

As DNA, the CDR3 is TGTGCCTGTACCGGACAGGACCCCTACGAGCAGTACTTC. It is translated as CACTGQDPYEQYF. The chain combines TRBV30 with TRBJ2-7; 7 positions agree with TRBD1. Looked up from germline, CDR1 is GTSNPN and CDR2 is SVGIG (reference sequence). There are 13 residues in the CDR3. J was trimmed by 2 bases and V by 6 bases; bases with no gene match: 7.

The chain uses TRBV7-9 and TRBJ2-1; 12 bases are a match to TRBD2. Trimming cost V 5 bases and J 8 bases; bases outside gene matches: 7. The germline CDR1 and CDR2 sequences are SEHNR and FQNEAQ (reference sequence). The CDR3 spans 15 residues. CDR3 in amino acids: CASSQTSGSEDEQFF. In nucleotides, the CDR3 is TGTGCCAGCAGCCAGACTAGCGGGAGTGAGGATGAGCAGTTCTTC.